The text below deals with one T cell receptor (beta chain). The germline V and J ends were trimmed by 5 bases and 2 bases, with 21 bases remaining between them. Germline CDR1 is SGHTA and CDR2 is FQGNSA. The CDR3 spans 17 residues. The sample is drawn from a study of beta chain features in type 1 diabetes. Expressed TCRB transcripts got sequenced, as all isolated RNA was reverse transcribed. Several million reads were obtained on average from naive, central memory and regulatory T cell samples. Only in-frame clones appear in the TCRdb table, and some are missing; sequencing was by immunoSEQ multiplex PCR. Of some 300,000 clones listed, 7.5% to 9.5% are singletons.

Sequenced: central memory CD4+ T cells from blood. The V and J genes are TRBV7-2 and TRBJ2-5, with D tentatively TRBD1 (6 bases). This TCR was sampled from a woman in her late teens or twenties in good health. The CDR3 nucleotides are TGTGCCAGCAGCCGACAGTCAGGGGCCGGTACTCAAGAGACCCAGTACTTC. Its translation: CASSRQSGAGTQETQYF.